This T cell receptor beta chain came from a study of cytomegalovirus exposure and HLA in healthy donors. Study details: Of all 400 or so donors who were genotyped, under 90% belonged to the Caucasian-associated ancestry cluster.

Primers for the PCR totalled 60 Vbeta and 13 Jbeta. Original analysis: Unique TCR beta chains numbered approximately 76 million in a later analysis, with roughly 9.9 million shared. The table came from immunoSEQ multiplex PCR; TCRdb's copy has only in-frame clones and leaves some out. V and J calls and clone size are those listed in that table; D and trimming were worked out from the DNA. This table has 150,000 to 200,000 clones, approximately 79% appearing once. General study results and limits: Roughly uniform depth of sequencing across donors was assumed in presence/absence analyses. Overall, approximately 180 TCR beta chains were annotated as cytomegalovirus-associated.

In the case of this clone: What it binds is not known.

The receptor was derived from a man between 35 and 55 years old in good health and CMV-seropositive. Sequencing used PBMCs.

The CDR3 coding sequence is TGTGCCAGCAGTCCTATCCTAACAGGGCTTACTGAAGCTTTCTTT. It codes for CASSPILTGLTEAFF. The V call is TRBV6-5, the J call TRBJ1-1; a weak D match, TRBD1 (6 bases). Per germline, CDR1 MNHEY and CDR2 SVGAGI. This CDR3 has 15 residues. V lost 5 bases and J 5 bases, leaving 18 bases between the germline ends.